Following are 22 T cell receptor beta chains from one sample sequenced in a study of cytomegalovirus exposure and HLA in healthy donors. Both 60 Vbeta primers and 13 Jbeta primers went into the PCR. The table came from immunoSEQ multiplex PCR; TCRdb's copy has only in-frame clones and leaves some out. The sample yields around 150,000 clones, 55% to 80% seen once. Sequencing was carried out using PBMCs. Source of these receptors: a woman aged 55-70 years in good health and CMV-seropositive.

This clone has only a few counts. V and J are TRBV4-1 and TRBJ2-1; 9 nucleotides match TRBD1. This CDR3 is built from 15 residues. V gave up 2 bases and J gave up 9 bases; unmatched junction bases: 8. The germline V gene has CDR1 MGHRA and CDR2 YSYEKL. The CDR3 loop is CASSQTGQGNFEQFF. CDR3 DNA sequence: TGCGCCAGCAGCCAAACGGGACAGGGAAATTTTGAGCAGTTCTTC.

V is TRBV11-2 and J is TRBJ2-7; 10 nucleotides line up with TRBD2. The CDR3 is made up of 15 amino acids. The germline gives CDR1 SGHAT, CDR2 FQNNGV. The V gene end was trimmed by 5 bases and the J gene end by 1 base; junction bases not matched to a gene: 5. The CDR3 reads CASSDLAGASYEQYF. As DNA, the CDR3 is TGTGCCAGCAGCGATCTAGCGGGAGCTTCCTACGAGCAGTACTTC.

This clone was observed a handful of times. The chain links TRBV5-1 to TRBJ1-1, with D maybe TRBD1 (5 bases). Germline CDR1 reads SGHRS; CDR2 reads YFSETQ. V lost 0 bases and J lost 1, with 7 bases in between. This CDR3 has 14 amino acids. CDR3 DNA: TGCGCCAGCAGCTTGGCTCAGGGGAACACTGAAGCTTTCTTT. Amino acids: CASSLAQGNTEAFF. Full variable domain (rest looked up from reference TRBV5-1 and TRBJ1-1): KAGVTQTPRYLIKTRGQQVTLSCSPISGHRSVSWYQQTPGQGLQFLFEYFSETQRNKGNFPGRFSGRQFSNSRSEMNVSTLELGDSALYLCASSLAQGNTEAFFGQGTRLTVV.

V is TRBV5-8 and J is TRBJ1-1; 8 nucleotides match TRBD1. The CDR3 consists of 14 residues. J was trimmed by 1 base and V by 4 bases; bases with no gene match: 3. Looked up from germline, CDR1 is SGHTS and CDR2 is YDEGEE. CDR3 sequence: CASSPGTGNTEAFF. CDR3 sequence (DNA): TGTGCCAGCAGCCCCGGGACAGGGAACACTGAAGCTTTCTTT.

The DNA of the CDR3 is TGTGCCAGCAGACCGGGCCGGGGTACTGAAGCTTTCTTT. It is translated as CASRPGRGTEAFF. V gene TRBV6-5 combines with J gene TRBJ1-1; D is ambiguous. Germline V gene sequence: CDR1 MNHEY, CDR2 SVGAGI. V gave up 6 bases and J gave up 5 bases, with 13 bases separating them. The CDR3 is 13 residues long.

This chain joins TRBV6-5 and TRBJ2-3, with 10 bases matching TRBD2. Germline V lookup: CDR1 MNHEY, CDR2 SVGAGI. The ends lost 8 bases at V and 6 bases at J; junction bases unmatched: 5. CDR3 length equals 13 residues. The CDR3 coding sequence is TGTGCCAGCCGGGCTAGCGGGAGTGATACGCAGTATTTT. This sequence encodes CASRASGSDTQYF.

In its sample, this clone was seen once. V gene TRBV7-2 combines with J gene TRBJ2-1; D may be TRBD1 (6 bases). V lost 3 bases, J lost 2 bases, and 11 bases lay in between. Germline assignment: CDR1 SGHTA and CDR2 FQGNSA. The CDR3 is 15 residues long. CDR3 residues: CASSFQGYTYNEQFF. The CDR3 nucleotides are TGTGCCAGCAGCTTTCAGGGGTACACCTACAATGAGCAGTTCTTC.

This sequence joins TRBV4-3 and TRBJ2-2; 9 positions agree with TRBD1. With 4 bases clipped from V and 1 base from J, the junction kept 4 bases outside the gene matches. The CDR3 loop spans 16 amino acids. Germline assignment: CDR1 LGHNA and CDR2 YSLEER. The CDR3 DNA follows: TGCGCCAGCAGCCGTGACAGGGGGATGAACACCGGGGAGCTGTTTTTT. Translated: CASSRDRGMNTGELFF.

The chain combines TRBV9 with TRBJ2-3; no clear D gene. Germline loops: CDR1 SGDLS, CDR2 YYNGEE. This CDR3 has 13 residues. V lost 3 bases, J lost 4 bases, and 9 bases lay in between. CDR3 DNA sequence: TGTGCCAGCAGCGGACTCTCCGCAGATACGCAGTATTTT. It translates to CASSGLSADTQYF.

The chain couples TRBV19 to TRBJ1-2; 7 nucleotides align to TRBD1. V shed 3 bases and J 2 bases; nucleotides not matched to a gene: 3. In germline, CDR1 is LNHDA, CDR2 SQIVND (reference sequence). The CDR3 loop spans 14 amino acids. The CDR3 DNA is TGTGCCAGTAGTATCGAGACAGGGAACTATGGCTACACCTTC. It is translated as CASSIETGNYGYTF.

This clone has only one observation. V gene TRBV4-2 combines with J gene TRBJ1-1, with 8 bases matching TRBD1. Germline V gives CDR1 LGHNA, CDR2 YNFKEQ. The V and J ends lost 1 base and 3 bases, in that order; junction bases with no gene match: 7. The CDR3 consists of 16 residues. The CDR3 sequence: CASSQASGQADTEAFF. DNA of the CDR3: TGTGCCAGCAGCCAAGCCTCGGGACAGGCGGACACTGAAGCTTTCTTT.

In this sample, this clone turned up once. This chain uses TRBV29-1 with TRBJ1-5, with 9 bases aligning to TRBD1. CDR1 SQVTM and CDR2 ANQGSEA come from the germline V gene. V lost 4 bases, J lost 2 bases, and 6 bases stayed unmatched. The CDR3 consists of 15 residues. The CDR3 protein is CSVGWGQGGNQPQHF. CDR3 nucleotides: TGCAGCGTTGGGTGGGGACAGGGAGGCAATCAGCCCCAGCATTTT.

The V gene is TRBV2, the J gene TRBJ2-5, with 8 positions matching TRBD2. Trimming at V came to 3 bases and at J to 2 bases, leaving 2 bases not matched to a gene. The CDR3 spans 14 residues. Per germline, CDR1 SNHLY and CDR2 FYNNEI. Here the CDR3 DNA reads TGTGCCAGCAGTGAGGGGACTAGTCAAGAGACCCAGTACTTC. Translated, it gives CASSEGTSQETQYF. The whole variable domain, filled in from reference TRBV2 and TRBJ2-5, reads EPEVTQTPSHQVTQMGQEVILRCVPISNHLYFYWYRQILGQKVEFLVSFYNNEISEKSEIFDDQFSVERPDGSNFTLKIRSTKLEDSAMYFCASSEGTSQETQYFGPGTRLLVL.

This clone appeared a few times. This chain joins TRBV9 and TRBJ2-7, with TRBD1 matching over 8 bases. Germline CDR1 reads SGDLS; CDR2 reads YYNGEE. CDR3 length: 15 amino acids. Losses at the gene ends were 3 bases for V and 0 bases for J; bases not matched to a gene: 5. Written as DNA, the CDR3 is TGTGCCAGCAGCGCGGGGACAGGACACTCCTACGAGCAGTACTTC. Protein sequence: CASSAGTGHSYEQYF.

The CDR3 DNA sequence: TGTGCCAGCAGTTTGGCGGGAACTCCGGGCGAAAAACTGTTTTTT. It encodes CASSLAGTPGEKLFF. The chain carries TRBV28 and TRBJ1-4; D gene uncertain. The CDR3 spans 15 residues. Looked up from germline, CDR1 is MDHEN and CDR2 is SYDVKM. Trimming stripped 3 bases from V and 8 bases from J, with 16 bases between. Looking up the rest from reference TRBV28 and TRBJ1-4 gives the full variable domain: DVKVTQSSRYLVKRTGEKVFLECVQDMDHENMFWYRQDPGLGLRLIYFSYDVKMKEKGDIPEGYSVSREKKERFSLILESASTNQTSMYLCASSLAGTPGEKLFFGSGTQLSVL.

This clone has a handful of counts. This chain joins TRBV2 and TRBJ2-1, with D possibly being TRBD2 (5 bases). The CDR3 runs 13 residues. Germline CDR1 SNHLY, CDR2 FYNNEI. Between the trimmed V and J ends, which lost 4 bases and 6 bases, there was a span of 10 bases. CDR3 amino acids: CASSGRTGNEQFF. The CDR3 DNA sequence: TGTGCCAGCAGTGGTCGGACTGGCAATGAGCAGTTCTTC.

CDR3 sequence (DNA): TGTGCCAGCAGCCCCCGGACAGGGGAGTCCTACGAGCAGTACTTC. Its protein product is CASSPRTGESYEQYF. The gene calls are TRBV5-6 and TRBJ2-7, with 9 positions matching TRBD1. With V trimmed by 4 bases and J by 1 base, 6 bases remained unmatched. This CDR3 contains 15 residues. Germline CDR1 reads SGHDT; CDR2 reads YYEEEE. The full variable domain, in which reference TRBV5-6 and TRBJ2-7 provide the parts outside the CDR3, is DAGVTQSPTHLIKTRGQQVTLRCSPKSGHDTVSWYQQALGQGPQFIFQYYEEEERQRGNFPDRFSGHQFPNYSSELNVNALLLGDSALYLCASSPRTGESYEQYFGPGTRLTVT.

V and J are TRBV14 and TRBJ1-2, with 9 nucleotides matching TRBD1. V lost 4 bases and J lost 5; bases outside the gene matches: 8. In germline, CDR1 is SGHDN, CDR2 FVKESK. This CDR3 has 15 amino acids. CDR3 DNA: TGTGCCAGCAGCCCCTGGGACAGGGTGTGGTATGGCTACACCTTC. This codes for CASSPWDRVWYGYTF.

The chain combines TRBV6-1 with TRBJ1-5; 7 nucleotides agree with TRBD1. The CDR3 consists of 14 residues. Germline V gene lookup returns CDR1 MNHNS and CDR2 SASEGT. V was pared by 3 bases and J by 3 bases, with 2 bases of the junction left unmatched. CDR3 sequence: CASSEGQNNQPQHF. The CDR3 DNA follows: TGTGCCAGCAGTGAGGGACAGAACAATCAGCCCCAGCATTTT.

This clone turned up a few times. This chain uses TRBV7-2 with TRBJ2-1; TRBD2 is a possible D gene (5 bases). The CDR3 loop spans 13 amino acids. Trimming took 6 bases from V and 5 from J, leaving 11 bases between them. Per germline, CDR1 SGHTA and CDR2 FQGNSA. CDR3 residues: CASRAATNNEQFF. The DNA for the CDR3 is TGTGCCAGCAGGGCCGCGACTAACAATGAGCAGTTCTTC.

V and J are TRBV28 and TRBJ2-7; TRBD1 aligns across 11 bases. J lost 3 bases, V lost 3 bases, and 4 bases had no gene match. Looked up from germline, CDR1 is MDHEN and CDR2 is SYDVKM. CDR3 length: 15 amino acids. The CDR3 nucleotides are TGTGCCAGCAGTTTTACAGGGACAGGGGGCTACGAGCAGTACTTC. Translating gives CASSFTGTGGYEQYF.

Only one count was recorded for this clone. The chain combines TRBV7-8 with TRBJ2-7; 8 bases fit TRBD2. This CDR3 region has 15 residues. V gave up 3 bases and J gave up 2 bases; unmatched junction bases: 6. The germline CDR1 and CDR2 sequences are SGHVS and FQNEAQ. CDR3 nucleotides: TGTGCCAGCAGCTTCCGCAGCGGGAGCCCCTACGAGCAGTACTTC. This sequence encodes CASSFRSGSPYEQYF.